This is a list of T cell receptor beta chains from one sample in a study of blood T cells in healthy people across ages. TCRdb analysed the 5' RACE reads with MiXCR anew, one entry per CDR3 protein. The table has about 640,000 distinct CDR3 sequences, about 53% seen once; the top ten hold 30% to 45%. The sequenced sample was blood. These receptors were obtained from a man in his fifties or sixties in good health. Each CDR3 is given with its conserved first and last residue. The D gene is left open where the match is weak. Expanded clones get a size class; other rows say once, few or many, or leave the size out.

CDR3 DNA: TGTGCCACCAGCAGAGGTGGCGGGGGGGCTGAAGCTTTCTTT; CDR3 protein: CATSRGGGGAEAFF; V gene: TRBV15; clone size: .; J gene: TRBJ1-1; CDR3 length: 14; D gene: .
CDR3 DNA: TGTGCCAGCAGAGCGACAGAGATCTATGGCTACACCTTC; CDR3 protein: CASRATEIYGYTF; V gene: TRBV6-5; clone size: .; J gene: TRBJ1-2; CDR3 length: 13; D gene: .
CDR3 DNA: TGTGCCAGCAGCCCCCCCGGGGGCCTTTATGGCTACACCTTC; CDR3 protein: CASSPPGGLYGYTF; V gene: TRBV7-9; clone size: .; J gene: TRBJ1-2; CDR3 length: 14; D gene: .
CDR3 DNA: TGTGCCAGCAGTGGGGGGTTTCAGACAGGTCCTAATTCACCCCTCCACTTT; CDR3 protein: CASSGGFQTGPNSPLHF; V gene: TRBV6-1; clone size: once; J gene: TRBJ1-6; CDR3 length: 17; D gene: .
CDR3 DNA: TGCAGTGCTTCTGCCCCAGGGACTAACCAAGAGACCCAGTACTTC; CDR3 protein: CSASAPGTNQETQYF; V gene: TRBV20-1; clone size: few; J gene: TRBJ2-5; CDR3 length: 15; D gene: TRBD2
CDR3 DNA: TGTGCCAGCAGCCCTAGGGTAGGGGGACCCACAGATACGCAGTATTTT; CDR3 protein: CASSPRVGGPTDTQYF; V gene: TRBV7-2; clone size: few; J gene: TRBJ2-3; CDR3 length: 16; D gene: .
CDR3 DNA: TGTGCCAGCAGCAAGGGACAGGGAAGGAACTATGGCTACACCTTC; CDR3 protein: CASSKGQGRNYGYTF; V gene: TRBV7-2; clone size: .; J gene: TRBJ1-2; CDR3 length: 15; D gene: TRBD1
CDR3 DNA: TGTGCCAGTACTCCCGGGACATTTGGATTTAACTATGGCTACACCTTC; CDR3 protein: CASTPGTFGFNYGYTF; V gene: TRBV12-3/TRBV12-4; clone size: .; J gene: TRBJ1-2; CDR3 length: 16; D gene: .
CDR3 DNA: TGTGCCAGCAGGAGTACAGGGTACACTGAAGCTTTCTTT; CDR3 protein: CASRSTGYTEAFF; V gene: TRBV6-2/TRBV6-3; clone size: .; J gene: TRBJ1-1; CDR3 length: 13; D gene: .
CDR3 DNA: TGTGCCAGCAGCCAAGATTCGGGGTTGGTGCAGTTCTTC; CDR3 protein: CASSQDSGLVQFF; V gene: TRBV3-1; clone size: .; J gene: TRBJ2-1; CDR3 length: 13; D gene: .
CDR3 DNA: TGTGCCAGCAGTAGTGCTAGCGGGGAGCACTACAATGAGCAGTTCTTC; CDR3 protein: CASSSASGEHYNEQFF; V gene: TRBV25-1; clone size: .; J gene: TRBJ2-1; CDR3 length: 16; D gene: TRBD2
CDR3 DNA: TGTGCCAGCAGCAAAGCGGGGGGGTCCTACAATGAGCAGTTCTTC; CDR3 protein: CASSKAGGSYNEQFF; V gene: TRBV7-2; clone size: many; J gene: TRBJ2-1; CDR3 length: 15; D gene: TRBD2
CDR3 DNA: TGCAGTGCCGGGCCCACAGCAGAGACCCAGTACTTC; CDR3 protein: CSAGPTAETQYF; V gene: TRBV20-1; clone size: .; J gene: TRBJ2-5; CDR3 length: 12; D gene: .
CDR3 DNA: TGCAGTGCTAGGAGACGGGGCGACCCCGAGCAGTACTTC; CDR3 protein: CSARRRGDPEQYF; V gene: TRBV20-1; clone size: .; J gene: TRBJ2-7; CDR3 length: 13; D gene: .
CDR3 DNA: TGTGCCAGCAGCCAAAACGAGGGAGATACGCAGTATTTT; CDR3 protein: CASSQNEGDTQYF; V gene: TRBV3-1; clone size: .; J gene: TRBJ2-3; CDR3 length: 13; D gene: .
CDR3 DNA: TGCAGTGCTGGAGGGGGCTCTGGGGCCAACGTCCTGACTTTC; CDR3 protein: CSAGGGSGANVLTF; V gene: TRBV20-1; clone size: .; J gene: TRBJ2-6; CDR3 length: 14; D gene: .
CDR3 DNA: TGTGCCACCAGTGGAACCGGTTTGGGCAATGAGCAGTACTTC; CDR3 protein: CATSGTGLGNEQYF; V gene: TRBV24-1; clone size: .; J gene: TRBJ2-5; CDR3 length: 14; D gene: .
CDR3 DNA: TGTGCCAGCAGCGGGACCTTAGAAGGACTAGCGGCCTCCTGGGATACGCAGTATTTT; CDR3 protein: CASSGTLEGLAASWDTQYF; V gene: TRBV7-9; clone size: .; J gene: TRBJ2-3; CDR3 length: 19; D gene: TRBD2
CDR3 DNA: TGTGCCAGCAGCTTAGATAGGCTAGCGGGGGTGAGAATCTACGAGCAGTACTTC; CDR3 protein: CASSLDRLAGVRIYEQYF; V gene: TRBV11-2; clone size: .; J gene: TRBJ2-7; CDR3 length: 18; D gene: TRBD2
CDR3 DNA: TGTGCCAGCAGCCGACAGGGTGTAGTCGGCTACACCTTC; CDR3 protein: CASSRQGVVGYTF; V gene: TRBV3-1; clone size: .; J gene: TRBJ1-2; CDR3 length: 13; D gene: TRBD1
CDR3 DNA: TGTGCCAGCAGCGTGACAGGAAGCAATCAGCCCCAGCATTTT; CDR3 protein: CASSVTGSNQPQHF; V gene: TRBV13; clone size: .; J gene: TRBJ1-5; CDR3 length: 14; D gene: .
CDR3 DNA: TGTGCCAGCAGCGTAGAGGGACTAGCGGGCTACGAGCAGTACTTC; CDR3 protein: CASSVEGLAGYEQYF; V gene: TRBV7-9; clone size: .; J gene: TRBJ2-7; CDR3 length: 15; D gene: TRBD2
CDR3 DNA: TGCGCCAGCAGCTTCAGGACTAGCGGGGGCACAGATACGCAGTATTTT; CDR3 protein: CASSFRTSGGTDTQYF; V gene: TRBV5-1; clone size: .; J gene: TRBJ2-3; CDR3 length: 16; D gene: TRBD2
CDR3 DNA: TGCAGTGCTAGAGCCGACAGTCACTACGAGCAGTACTTC; CDR3 protein: CSARADSHYEQYF; V gene: TRBV20-1; clone size: .; J gene: TRBJ2-7; CDR3 length: 13; D gene: .
CDR3 DNA: TGTGCCAGCGCCAGAGTCCGGGCCGGTCCCAACGAGCAGTACTTC; CDR3 protein: CASARVRAGPNEQYF; V gene: TRBV27; clone size: few; J gene: TRBJ2-7; CDR3 length: 15; D gene: .
CDR3 DNA: TGCGCCAGCAGCTTGAAGTGGGGGAGCGCAGATACGCAGTATTTT; CDR3 protein: CASSLKWGSADTQYF; V gene: TRBV5-1; clone size: .; J gene: TRBJ2-3; CDR3 length: 15; D gene: .
CDR3 DNA: TGTGCCAGCAGTAACAGGGGGCATGGCGGGGAGCTGTTTTTT; CDR3 protein: CASSNRGHGGELFF; V gene: TRBV6-5; clone size: once; J gene: TRBJ2-2; CDR3 length: 14; D gene: TRBD1
CDR3 DNA: TGTGCCAGCAGTTTTAGAGGGGGGGGGTACGAGCAGTACTTC; CDR3 protein: CASSFRGGGYEQYF; V gene: TRBV12-3/TRBV12-4; clone size: .; J gene: TRBJ2-7; CDR3 length: 14; D gene: .
CDR3 DNA: TGCGCCAGCAGCCTGGGAGGGGGACAAGGCACTGAAGCTTTCTTT; CDR3 protein: CASSLGGGQGTEAFF; V gene: TRBV5-1; clone size: .; J gene: TRBJ1-1; CDR3 length: 15; D gene: .
CDR3 DNA: TGTGCCAGCAAGCGGGGGCCGGACACTGAAGCTTTCTTT; CDR3 protein: CASKRGPDTEAFF; V gene: TRBV6-5; clone size: few; J gene: TRBJ1-1; CDR3 length: 13; D gene: .
CDR3 DNA: TGCAGTGCCATCCGGGGGGGCTACAATGAAGCTTTCTTT; CDR3 protein: CSAIRGGYNEAFF; V gene: TRBV20-1; clone size: .; J gene: TRBJ1-1; CDR3 length: 13; D gene: .
CDR3 DNA: TGCGCCAGCAGCGCCCACGGGACAGGGGGAGAGACCCAGTACTTC; CDR3 protein: CASSAHGTGGETQYF; V gene: TRBV10-1; clone size: few; J gene: TRBJ2-5; CDR3 length: 15; D gene: TRBD1
CDR3 DNA: TGCAGCGCCCTGGGACAGGGAGGAAAGACCCAGTACTTC; CDR3 protein: CSALGQGGKTQYF; V gene: TRBV29-1; clone size: many; J gene: TRBJ2-5; CDR3 length: 13; D gene: TRBD1
CDR3 DNA: TGCAGTGCTAGAGCGGGACTAACCTACGAGCAGTACTTC; CDR3 protein: CSARAGLTYEQYF; V gene: TRBV20-1; clone size: .; J gene: TRBJ2-7; CDR3 length: 13; D gene: TRBD2
CDR3 DNA: TGTGCCAGCAGTTTCGCCAGTCCCTACGAGCAGTACTTC; CDR3 protein: CASSFASPYEQYF; V gene: TRBV27; clone size: .; J gene: TRBJ2-7; CDR3 length: 13; D gene: .
CDR3 DNA: TGTGCCAGCAGTGGCTTTACCGACAATGAGCAGTTCTTC; CDR3 protein: CASSGFTDNEQFF; V gene: TRBV25-1; clone size: .; J gene: TRBJ2-1; CDR3 length: 13; D gene: .
CDR3 DNA: .; CDR3 protein: CASSPRRGVEAFFGQANQPQHF; V gene: TRBV27; clone size: once; J gene: TRBJ1-5; CDR3 length: 22; D gene: .
CDR3 DNA: TGTGCCACCAAGGGGGGGAGCGTCGAGACCCAGTACTTC; CDR3 protein: CATKGGSVETQYF; V gene: TRBV24-1; clone size: .; J gene: TRBJ2-5; CDR3 length: 13; D gene: .
CDR3 DNA: TGTGCCAACTCACAATCCGACCCAGCAGCAGATACGCAGTATTTT; CDR3 protein: CANSQSDPAADTQYF; V gene: TRBV18; clone size: .; J gene: TRBJ2-3; CDR3 length: 15; D gene: .
CDR3 DNA: TGTGCCACCAGTGATCCTCCGGGACAGGGTCGTCCGAATGAGCAGTTCTTC; CDR3 protein: CATSDPPGQGRPNEQFF; V gene: TRBV24-1; clone size: .; J gene: TRBJ2-1; CDR3 length: 17; D gene: TRBD1
CDR3 DNA: TGTGCAAGCAGCTTAGTAGGGGTTCCTGGGGCCAACGTCCTGACTTTC; CDR3 protein: CASSLVGVPGANVLTF; V gene: TRBV7-9; clone size: once; J gene: TRBJ2-6; CDR3 length: 16; D gene: .
CDR3 DNA: TGCAGCGCCCTAGGAACAGGGGAAGAGACCCAGTACTTC; CDR3 protein: CSALGTGEETQYF; V gene: TRBV29-1; clone size: few; J gene: TRBJ2-5; CDR3 length: 13; D gene: TRBD1
CDR3 DNA: TGCGCCAGCAGCTCGGACGGGGCGTCCTACGAGCAGTACTTC; CDR3 protein: CASSSDGASYEQYF; V gene: TRBV5-1; clone size: .; J gene: TRBJ2-7; CDR3 length: 14; D gene: .
CDR3 DNA: TGTGCCGGCAGTGGGGCCGGGACAGGGGCCTACAATGAGCAGTTCTTC; CDR3 protein: CAGSGAGTGAYNEQFF; V gene: TRBV2; clone size: .; J gene: TRBJ2-1; CDR3 length: 16; D gene: TRBD1
CDR3 DNA: TGTGCCAGCAGCTTAGGGGCGTCAAAGCCTTCCCAAGAGACCCAGTACTTC; CDR3 protein: CASSLGASKPSQETQYF; V gene: TRBV11-3; clone size: .; J gene: TRBJ2-5; CDR3 length: 17; D gene: .
CDR3 DNA: TGTGCCAGCAGTCTTAAAACAAAGGGGACAGGGCCGAGGGAGCAGTACTTC; CDR3 protein: CASSLKTKGTGPREQYF; V gene: TRBV21-1; clone size: .; J gene: TRBJ2-7; CDR3 length: 17; D gene: .
CDR3 DNA: TGTGCCAGCACCAGAGGGCTCCGGGGCTACTACGAGCAGTACTTC; CDR3 protein: CASTRGLRGYYEQYF; V gene: TRBV25-1; clone size: .; J gene: TRBJ2-7; CDR3 length: 15; D gene: .
CDR3 DNA: TGTGCCAGCAGTGACCGGGAAAATCAGCCCCAGCATTTT; CDR3 protein: CASSDRENQPQHF; V gene: TRBV6-6; clone size: .; J gene: TRBJ1-5; CDR3 length: 13; D gene: .
CDR3 DNA: TGTGCCAGCACTTTGGACAGGGGGAGCGTCGGGGCCCTCCACTTT; CDR3 protein: CASTLDRGSVGALHF; V gene: TRBV2; clone size: .; J gene: TRBJ1-6; CDR3 length: 15; D gene: TRBD1
CDR3 DNA: TGCAGTGCTGCGGCGGCCTCCTACGAGCAGTACTTC; CDR3 protein: CSAAAASYEQYF; V gene: TRBV20-1; clone size: few; J gene: TRBJ2-7; CDR3 length: 12; D gene: .
CDR3 DNA: TGCAGTGCTAGAGCATTAACAGGCTATGGCTACACCTTC; CDR3 protein: CSARALTGYGYTF; V gene: TRBV20-1; clone size: few; J gene: TRBJ1-2; CDR3 length: 13; D gene: .
CDR3 DNA: TGTGCCAGCAGCCCCAGGACCCCTGTTGAGACCCAGTACTTC; CDR3 protein: CASSPRTPVETQYF; V gene: TRBV11-2; clone size: .; J gene: TRBJ2-5; CDR3 length: 14; D gene: .
CDR3 DNA: TGCGCCAGCAGCTTGATGGGGGTTCCCTTGATTGAAGCTTTCTTT; CDR3 protein: CASSLMGVPLIEAFF; V gene: TRBV5-1; clone size: .; J gene: TRBJ1-1; CDR3 length: 15; D gene: .
CDR3 DNA: TGCAGTGCTTTTAACAGGACTAACTATGGCTACACCTTC; CDR3 protein: CSAFNRTNYGYTF; V gene: TRBV20-1; clone size: .; J gene: TRBJ1-2; CDR3 length: 13; D gene: .
CDR3 DNA: TGTGCCATCAGTACTAGCGGGGGGGATTACGAGCAGTACTTC; CDR3 protein: CAISTSGGDYEQYF; V gene: TRBV10-3; clone size: .; J gene: TRBJ2-7; CDR3 length: 14; D gene: TRBD2